This T cell receptor beta chain was sequenced in a study of blood T cell repertoires in COVID-19. Repertoires were generated with immunoSEQ multiplex PCR, while TCRdb's copy carries only in-frame clones and drops some. The sample consists of about 200,000 clones, approximately 80% of them appearing once. Trimming at V came to 5 bases and at J to 5 bases, leaving 8 bases not matched to a gene. The CDR3 is 14 residues long. Germline V CDR1 and CDR2: SGHAT, FQNNGV. This clone showed up just a few times. Sequencing was performed on peripheral blood. This TCR was recovered from an elderly woman with acute or convalescent COVID-19. The V call is TRBV11-2, the J call TRBJ2-7; 8 nucleotides match TRBD1. As DNA, the CDR3 is TGTGCCAGCAGCCAGGACAGGGTTGCCCACGAGCAGTACTTC. Its protein product is CASSQDRVAHEQYF.